This T cell receptor (beta chain) comes out of a study of T-cell reconstitution after alpha-beta-depleted transplantation in children. In the case of this clonotype: The antigen is not known.

Study-level results: Several hundred rapidly expanded clones from non-depleted graft cells reportedly supplied alpha-beta T cells about two months post-transplant. T-cell numbers and diversity, one year after transplant, stemmed largely from T cells that were newly produced.

The V gene end was trimmed by 1 base and the J gene end by 6 bases; junction bases not matched to a gene: 5. The germline gives CDR1 MDHEN, CDR2 SYDVKM. This CDR3 is built from 18 residues. Unique molecular identifiers featured in how the TCRbeta library was prepared. TCRdb re-called the PCR reads with MiXCR, one entry per CDR3 protein. The sample yields about 120,000 distinct CDR3 sequences, approximately 10% seen once. The chain joins TRBV28 to TRBJ2-2; the match to TRBD2 covers 16 bases. This TCR derives from a boy younger than 10 with acute lymphoblastic leukemia, due to receive a stem cell transplant. This material consisted of PBMCs, taken before TCRalphabeta/CD19-depleted stem cell transplant. The CDR3 loop is CASSLLSGTSGRAGELFF. CDR3 DNA sequence: TGTGCCAGCAGTTTATTATCCGGGACTAGCGGGAGGGCCGGGGAGCTGTTTTTT.